This passage covers 12 T cell receptor beta chains from one sample sequenced in a study of regulatory T cells in long-lasting Graves disease. Time point: persistent/refractory GD, antithyroid drugs over 5 years with positive TRAb. The TCR library was made from RNA extracted from PBMCs. CDR3-region Arm-PCR and iRepertoire HTBI primers produced the TCR beta libraries. TCRdb reprocessed the multiplex PCR reads with MiXCR, giving one entry per CDR3 protein. Found here are approximately 500,000 distinct CDR3 sequences, around a fifth of them singletons; the top ten hold approximately 6.4%. The sample was peripheral blood mononuclear cells (PBMCs), taken when the disease was refractory, from a patient treated with antithyroid drugs. All receptors come from a female donor with Graves disease.

The rearrangement uses TRBV19 and TRBJ1-1, with TRBD1 matching over 8 bases. Germline V CDR1 and CDR2: LNHDA, SQIVND (reference sequence). Germline trimming cut 3 bases from V and 0 bases from J; bases unmatched to any gene: 6. The CDR3 covers 16 residues. This CDR3 reads CASSMRQGPMNTEAFF. The CDR3 DNA reads as TGTGCCAGTAGTATGAGACAGGGGCCTATGAACACTGAAGCTTTCTTT. The full variable domain, in which reference TRBV19 and TRBJ1-1 provide the parts outside the CDR3, is DGGITQSPKYLFRKEGQNVTLSCEQNLNHDAMYWYRQDPGQGLRLIYYSQIVNDFQKGDIAEGYSVSREKKESFPLTVTSAQKNPTAFYLCASSMRQGPMNTEAFFGQGTRLTVV.

This clonotype was detected a few times. The J gene is TRBJ1-2, the V gene TRBV2; D uncertain. The CDR3 spans 18 residues. CDR1 is SNHLY, CDR2 FYNNEI, per germline. Trimming took off 2 bases at V and 7 bases at J, with 26 bases between the two ends. The CDR3, as DNA: TGTGCCAGCAGTGAATTTTTGATAGCAAAGACACAAAGCGGTGGCTACACCTTC. This sequence encodes CASSEFLIAKTQSGGYTF.

This clonotype was detected many times. The chain couples TRBV2 to TRBJ2-2; possible D gene TRBD2, 5 bases. Trimming cost V 6 bases and J 4 bases, with 9 bases left between them. There are 13 residues in the CDR3. Germline lookup yields CDR1 SNHLY and CDR2 FYNNEI. The CDR3 DNA reads TGTGCCAGCAGGAGGGATCCCACCGGGGAGCTGTTTTTT. Translating gives CASRRDPTGELFF.

This clonotype has only a few counts. V usage is TRBV11-2 and J usage is TRBJ2-7; a possible D gene is TRBD2 (5 bases). V dropped 5 bases and J dropped 9 bases, with 14 bases sitting between them. The CDR3 extends over 12 amino acids. The germline V gene encodes CDR1 SGHAT and CDR2 FQNNGV. In DNA, the CDR3 is TGTGCCAGCAGCACCGGGGTCACCATGCAGTACTTC. Translation gives CASSTGVTMQYF.

This clonotype was observed a few times. This chain connects TRBV19 to TRBJ1-2, with D uncertain. CDR3 size: 13 residues. Looked up from germline, CDR1 is LNHDA and CDR2 is SQIVND (reference sequence). Trimming cost V 3 bases and J 4 bases, with 9 bases left between them. Written as DNA, the CDR3 is TGTGCCAGTAGTATCGGAGGCACCTATGGCTACACCTTC. The encoded protein is CASSIGGTYGYTF.

This clonotype was seen at least ten times. The rearrangement links TRBV14 to TRBJ1-1; D remains unclear. This CDR3 has 14 residues. Deletions cut 1 base from V and 2 bases from J, with 8 bases between. Germline V lookup: CDR1 SGHDN, CDR2 FVKESK. The CDR3 bases are TGTGCCAGCAGCCAAGCAGGCAGCAACACTGAAGCTTTCTTT. It is translated as CASSQAGSNTEAFF. Looking up the rest from reference TRBV14 and TRBJ1-1 gives the full variable domain: EAGVTQFPSHSVIEKGQTVTLRCDPISGHDNLYWYRRVMGKEIKFLLHFVKESKQDESGMPNNRFLAERTGGTYSTLKVQPAELEDSGVYFCASSQAGSNTEAFFGQGTRLTVV.

This clonotype was seen repeatedly, ten times or more. The chain is built from TRBV27 and TRBJ1-6; TRBD1 matches at 7 bases. The CDR3 length is 13 residues. Per germline, CDR1 MNHEY and CDR2 SMNVEV (reference sequence). V gave up 5 bases and J gave up 10 bases; unmatched junction bases: 5. The CDR3 DNA sequence: TGTGCCAGCAGTCATGACAGGGTCTCACCCCTCCACTTT. Translation gives CASSHDRVSPLHF.

V usage is TRBV4-2 and J usage is TRBJ2-1; D is unresolved. V lost 1 base and J 2 bases, leaving 9 bases between the germline ends. This CDR3 has 15 residues. Germline assignment: CDR1 LGHNA and CDR2 YNFKEQ. CDR3 coding DNA: TGTGCCAGCAGCCAAGTTGTCAGACCCTACAATGAGCAGTTCTTC. This gives the protein CASSQVVRPYNEQFF.

This clonotype occurred many times. CDR3 sequence: CASSSLGTSHEQYF. The CDR3, as DNA: TGTGCCAGCAGTTCTTTAGGGACTAGCCACGAGCAGTACTTC. The chain joins TRBV27 to TRBJ2-7; 9 bases match TRBD2. CDR3 size: 14 residues. V shed 4 bases, J shed 5 bases, and the junction held 6 bases outside the gene matches. Germline CDR1 MNHEY, CDR2 SMNVEV (reference sequence).

At least ten counts were recorded for this clonotype. The chain recombines TRBV6-5 with TRBJ1-4, with D possibly TRBD1 on 6 matching bases. Germline V gives CDR1 MNHEY, CDR2 SVGAGI. Trimming took off 2 bases at V and 7 bases at J, with 17 bases between the two ends. This CDR3 has 16 amino acids. CDR3 loop: CASSYRGGQHGEKLFF. In DNA, the CDR3 is TGTGCCAGCAGTTACCGCGGAGGACAGCACGGTGAAAAACTGTTTTTT.

The chain has TRBV20-1 and TRBJ2-7, with 10 bases that match TRBD2. CDR1 DFQATT and CDR2 SNEGSKA come from the germline V gene (reference sequence). CDR3 length: 18 residues. V lost 5 bases, J lost 5 bases, and 21 bases stayed unmatched. For the CDR3, the DNA is TGCAGTGCTCAATCCGGGGGGCTAGCGGGAGAGAGTTGGGACGAGCAGTACTTC. Translation: CSAQSGGLAGESWDEQYF.

A remark on this clonotype: A read error may explain this, as a much larger clone is one base away. The genes are TRBV7-2 and TRBJ2-7; no clear D gene. Germline CDR1 SGHTA, CDR2 FQGNSA. V was clipped by 6 bases and J by 2 bases, with 17 bases between them. This CDR3 has 15 amino acids. The CDR3 DNA reads as TGTGCCAGCAGACCAGCAGAACTACCGGCCTACGAGCAGTACTTC. It is translated as CASRPAELPAYEQYF.